This T cell receptor (beta chain) was identified in a study of blood T cells in healthy people across ages. The use of a sample-barcoded 5' primer and a J-beta primer mix characterized a second PCR of about 6 to 11 cycles. Any given sample supplied a minimum of 2.5 million CDR3-containing paired-end reads. TCRdb fed the 5' RACE reads into MiXCR, producing one record per CDR3 protein. The sample holds 750,000 to 950,000 distinct CDR3 sequences, less than 70% seen once. Whole-study findings and limits: Donor CMV infection status was unknown, possibly confounding age-related changes in expanded clonotypes. Significant beta diversity loss was already apparent by age roughly 44, declining roughly linearly.

The people who gave samples were healthy Caucasians from Russia, aged about 6 to 95. Concerning this clonotype: Antigen specificity is unknown.

The CDR3 loop spans 17 amino acids. Germline V gives CDR1 SGHAT, CDR2 FQNNGV. Losses at the gene ends were 5 bases for V and 7 bases for J; bases not matched to a gene: 12. The receptor comes from a man older than 75 in good health. The V gene is TRBV11-2, the J gene TRBJ2-7; 15 positions match TRBD2. Material: blood. The CDR3 nucleotides read TGTGCCAGCAGCCCTAGGGGCGGGACTAGCGGGGGGAATGAGCAGTACTTC. This codes for CASSPRGGTSGGNEQYF.